This TCR beta chain is drawn from a study of blood T cell repertoires in COVID-19. At the level of the study: PBMCs, B-cell-depleted T cells, or T cells provided the cDNA or gDNA that made up the material.

CDR1 is GTSNPN, CDR2 SVGIG, per germline (reference sequence). The CDR3 covers 13 residues. V was pared by 2 bases and J by 5 bases, with 10 bases between. This clone was counted once. Libraries were prepared by immunoSEQ multiplex PCR; TCRdb keeps only in-frame clonotypes and omits some of them. The sample holds approximately 400,000 clones; roughly 91% are singletons and the top ten take roughly 1.2%. Assignments of participants to cohorts depended upon their own reported clinical history. The chain combines TRBV30 with TRBJ1-5, with D unresolved. Sequencing was done on a sample of PBMCs or T cells enriched from blood (not recorded which). This clonotype was sampled from a woman aged 18-29 years who had recovered from COVID-19. The chain's CDR3 is CAWSRPGDQPQHF. For the CDR3, the DNA is TGTGCCTGGAGTCGTCCGGGAGATCAGCCCCAGCATTTT. Together with reference TRBV30 and TRBJ1-5, the CDR3 gives the full variable domain: SQTIHQWPATLVQPVGSPLSLECTVEGTSNPNLYWYRQAAGRGLQLLFYSVGIGQISSEVPQNLSASRPQDRQFILSSKKLLLSDSGFYLCAWSRPGDQPQHFGDGTRLSIL.